This TCR beta chain appears in the sequencing data of a study of identical twins. The CDR3 length is 14 residues. Germline CDR1 reads SQVTM; CDR2 reads ANQGSEA. The germline V and J ends were trimmed by 3 bases and 0 bases, with 11 bases remaining between them. This clonotype showed up many times. TCRdb used MiXCR to reprocess the 5' RACE reads, holding one entry per CDR3 protein. Seen here are about 700,000 distinct CDR3 sequences, over 8.5% observed once, and the top ten hold roughly 0.97%. The sample was also reused in another study, on yellow fever vaccine responses in identical twins.

This chain links TRBV29-1 with TRBJ1-2; D ambiguous. The receptor's source is a woman in her late teens or twenties in good health. Sequences were obtained from PBMCs. The CDR3: CSVDLAASNYGYTF. The DNA of the CDR3 is TGCAGCGTTGACTTGGCAGCGTCTAACTATGGCTACACCTTC.